This TCR beta chain is from a study of T-cell reconstitution after alpha-beta-depleted transplantation in children. Many counts were recorded for this clonotype. Its matching antigen is unknown. Library preparation (for TCRbeta) was performed with unique molecular identifiers. TCRdb re-called the PCR reads through MiXCR, storing one row per CDR3 protein. The table lists about 580,000 distinct CDR3 sequences, 20% to 25% of them singletons. Study-wide points: Diversity and T-cell counts at one year after transplant derived mostly from new T cells. Alpha-beta T cells present about two months after transplant were reported to originate from several hundred expanded graft clones.

The TCR comes from a boy in the first two years of life who had a stem cell transplant for acute myeloid leukemia, so the T cells may come from the graft donor. This material consisted of PBMCs, mostly from graft donor cells, taken 360 days after TCRalphabeta/CD19-depleted stem cell transplant.

CDR3 loop: CAISVGGSTDTQYF. The DNA for the CDR3 is TGTGCCATCAGTGTGGGCGGAAGCACAGATACGCAGTATTTT. The rearrangement joins TRBV10-3 to TRBJ2-3; no clear D. The CDR3 runs 14 residues. Trimming left V 4 bases short and J 0 bases short, with 8 bases between. CDR1 ENHRY and CDR2 SYGVKD come from the germline V gene.